Sequencing of this T cell receptor (beta chain) was carried out in a study of early T cells in non-severe SARS-CoV-2 infection. This clonotype was counted between two and nine times. TCRdb re-derived calls from the 5' RACE reads in MiXCR, one entry per CDR3 protein. Altogether 45,000 or so distinct CDR3 sequences are present, almost 7.5% being singletons, with the ten largest covering roughly 8.5%. Germline V gene sequence: CDR1 MDHEN, CDR2 SYDVKM. V shed 4 bases, J shed 4 bases, and the junction held 14 bases outside the gene matches. The CDR3 is 17 amino acids. The origin of this receptor is an adult who was a healthcare worker with PCR-confirmed SARS-CoV-2 infection or an uninfected control (not recorded which). Specimen: whole blood. This sequence joins TRBV28 and TRBJ2-5; TRBD2 matches at 8 bases. The CDR3 DNA follows: TGTGCCAGCAGTTCCAATACCGAGTTAAGCGGGGGAGAGACCCAGTACTTC. This codes for CASSSNTELSGGETQYF. The complete variable domain, with remaining parts taken from reference TRBV28 and TRBJ2-5, reads DVKVTQSSRYLVKRTGEKVFLECVQDMDHENMFWYRQDPGLGLRLIYFSYDVKMKEKGDIPEGYSVSREKKERFSLILESASTNQTSMYLCASSSNTELSGGETQYFGPGTRLLVL.